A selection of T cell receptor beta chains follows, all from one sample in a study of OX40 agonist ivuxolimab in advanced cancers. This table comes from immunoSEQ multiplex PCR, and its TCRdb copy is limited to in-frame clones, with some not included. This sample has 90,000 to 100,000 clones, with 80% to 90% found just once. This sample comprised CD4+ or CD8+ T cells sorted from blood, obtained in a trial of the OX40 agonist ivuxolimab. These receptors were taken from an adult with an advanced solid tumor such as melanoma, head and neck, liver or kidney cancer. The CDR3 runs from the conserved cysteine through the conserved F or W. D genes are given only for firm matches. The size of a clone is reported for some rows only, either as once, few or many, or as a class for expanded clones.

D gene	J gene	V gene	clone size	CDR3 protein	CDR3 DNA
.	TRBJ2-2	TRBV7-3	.	CASSLLPGGGTGELFF	TGTGCCAGCAGCCTCCTTCCAGGGGGAGGGACCGGGGAGCTGTTTTTT
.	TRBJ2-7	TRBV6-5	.	CASSLSGGFEGEQYF	TGTGCCAGCAGTCTCTCTGGGGGGTTCGAGGGCGAGCAGTACTTC
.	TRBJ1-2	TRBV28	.	CASSPHPRTHYGYTF	TGTGCCAGCAGTCCTCACCCCCGAACACACTATGGCTACACCTTC
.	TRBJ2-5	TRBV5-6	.	CASKSPSGETQYF	TGTGCCAGCAAAAGTCCGAGCGGGGAGACCCAGTACTTC
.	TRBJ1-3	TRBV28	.	CASTYRGNTIYF	TGTGCCAGCACCTACCGTGGAAACACCATATATTTT
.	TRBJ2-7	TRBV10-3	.	CAISRPGAQYEQYF	TGTGCCATCAGTCGCCCGGGGGCTCAGTACGAGCAGTACTTC
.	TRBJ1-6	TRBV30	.	CAWSVWEGDSSLHF	TGTGCCTGGAGTGTATGGGAGGGGGATTCATCCCTCCACTTT
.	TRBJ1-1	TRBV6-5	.	CASTNQGTTEAFF	TGTGCCAGCACAAACCAGGGGACCACTGAAGCTTTCTTT
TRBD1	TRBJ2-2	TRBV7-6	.	CASSYQTGTNTGELFF	TGTGCCAGCAGCTACCAGACAGGGACGAACACCGGGGAGCTGTTTTTT
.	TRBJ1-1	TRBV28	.	CASSLSFPNTEAFF	TGTGCCAGCAGTTTATCTTTCCCGAACACTGAAGCTTTCTTT
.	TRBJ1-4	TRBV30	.	CAWSYNRDEKLFF	TGTGCCTGGAGCTATAACAGGGACGAAAAACTGTTTTTT
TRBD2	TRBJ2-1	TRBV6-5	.	CASSYYAGGVSNEQFF	TGTGCCAGCAGTTACTATGCGGGAGGGGTTAGTAATGAGCAGTTCTTC
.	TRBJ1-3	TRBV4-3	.	CASSTTNSGNTIYF	TGCGCCAGCAGTACCACTAACTCTGGAAACACCATATATTTT
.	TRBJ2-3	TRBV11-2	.	CASSSPRDFTTDTQYF	TGTGCCAGCAGCTCCCCCCGGGACTTTACCACAGATACGCAGTATTTT
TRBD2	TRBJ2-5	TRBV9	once	CASSARSGRARGETQYF	TGTGCCAGCAGCGCACGCAGCGGGAGGGCCCGCGGTGAGACCCAGTACTTC
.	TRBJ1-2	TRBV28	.	CASSSQRERNGYTF	TGTGCCAGCAGCTCCCAGAGGGAGCGAAATGGCTACACCTTC
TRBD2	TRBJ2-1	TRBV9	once	CASSPGLALVHNEQFF	TGTGCCAGCAGCCCGGGACTAGCGCTCGTCCACAATGAGCAGTTCTTC
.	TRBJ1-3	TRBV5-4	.	CASSLAGASSGNTIYF	TGTGCCAGCAGCTTGGCCGGAGCGAGCTCTGGAAACACCATATATTTT
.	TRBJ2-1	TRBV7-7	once	CASSLGSGPNEQFF	TGTGCCAGCAGCTTAGGGTCTGGTCCGAATGAGCAGTTCTTC
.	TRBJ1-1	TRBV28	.	CASSSGQTGHTEAFF	TGTGCCAGCAGTTCGGGGCAGACCGGGCACACTGAAGCTTTCTTT
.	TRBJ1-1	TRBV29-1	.	CSAGGGRGSGEAFF	TGCAGCGCCGGCGGGGGCAGAGGGTCTGGTGAAGCTTTCTTT
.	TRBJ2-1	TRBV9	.	CASSVGSSTHNEQFF	TGTGCCAGCAGCGTAGGATCCTCTACCCACAATGAGCAGTTCTTC
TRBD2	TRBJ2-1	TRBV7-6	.	CASSLAGSGRARSSNEQFF	TGTGCCAGCAGCTTAGCGGGTAGCGGGAGGGCCAGATCGAGTAATGAGCAGTTCTTC
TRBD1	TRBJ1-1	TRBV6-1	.	CASSVGQGGTEAFF	TGTGCCAGCAGTGTCGGACAGGGAGGGACTGAAGCTTTCTTT
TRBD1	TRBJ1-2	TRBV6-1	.	CASSALGQGNRYTF	TGTGCCAGCAGTGCCCTGGGACAGGGGAACCGCTACACCTTC
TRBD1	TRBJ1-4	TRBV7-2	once	CASSPLGTGGKLFF	TGTGCCAGCAGCCCTCTAGGGACAGGGGGAAAACTGTTTTTT
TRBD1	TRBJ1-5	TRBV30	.	CAWSTGTGGPYSNQPQHF	TGTGCCTGGAGTACCGGGACAGGGGGCCCATATAGCAATCAGCCCCAGCATTTT
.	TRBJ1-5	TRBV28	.	CASSGGGSNQPQHF	TGTGCCAGCAGCGGGGGAGGAAGCAATCAGCCCCAGCATTTT
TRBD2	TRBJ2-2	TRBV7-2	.	CASSWGLVFAGELFF	TGTGCCAGCAGCTGGGGACTAGTCTTCGCCGGGGAGCTGTTTTTT
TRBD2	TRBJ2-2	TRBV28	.	CASSPGTTSTGELFF	TGTGCCAGCAGTCCCGGGACTACGAGCACCGGGGAGCTGTTTTTT
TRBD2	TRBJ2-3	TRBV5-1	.	CASSLAERESDTQYF	TGCGCCAGCAGCTTGGCGGAGCGGGAGTCAGATACGCAGTATTTT
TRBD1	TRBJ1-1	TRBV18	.	CASSLETGAEAFF	TGTGCCAGCTCACTAGAGACAGGGGCTGAAGCTTTCTTT
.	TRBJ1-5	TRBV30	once	CASNWGSPNQPQHF	TGTGCCTCCAATTGGGGCAGCCCCAATCAGCCCCAGCATTTT
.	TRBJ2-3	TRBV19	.	CASSKLDTQYF	TGTGCCAGTTCTAAGTTGGATACGCAGTATTTT
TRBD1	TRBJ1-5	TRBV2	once	CASSLGQGPNQPQHF	TGTGCCAGCAGTCTAGGACAGGGACCCAATCAGCCCCAGCATTTT
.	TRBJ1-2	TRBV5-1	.	CASSPRAFTGNDYGYTF	TGCGCCAGCAGCCCCCGTGCGTTCACAGGGAACGACTATGGCTACACCTTC
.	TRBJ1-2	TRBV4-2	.	CASSQDTPRRGHGYTF	TGTGCCAGCAGCCAAGATACCCCAAGGAGGGGCCATGGCTACACCTTC
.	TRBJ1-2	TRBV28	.	CASSPSSYGYTF	TGTGCCAGCAGTCCCAGTAGCTATGGCTACACCTTC
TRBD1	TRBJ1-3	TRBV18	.	CASSPNRQGLTAGNTIYF	TGTGCCAGCTCACCAAATAGACAGGGTTTGACGGCTGGAAACACCATATATTTT
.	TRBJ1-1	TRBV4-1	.	CARLRTADNTEAFF	TGCGCCAGGCTAAGGACAGCCGATAACACTGAAGCTTTCTTT
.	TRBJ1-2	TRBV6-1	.	CASSEAPDRGGYTF	TGTGCCAGCAGTGAAGCTCCAGACAGAGGAGGCTACACCTTC
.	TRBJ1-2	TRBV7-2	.	CASSFRALVSRGSYGYTF	TGTGCCAGCAGCTTTAGGGCCCTGGTATCGCGGGGCAGCTATGGCTACACCTTC
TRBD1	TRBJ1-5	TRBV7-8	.	CASSLAGTGLNQPQHF	TGTGCCAGCAGCTTGGCCGGGACAGGGCTCAATCAGCCCCAGCATTTT
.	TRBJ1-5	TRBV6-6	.	CASSPRANQPQHF	TGTGCCAGCAGTCCGCGGGCCAATCAGCCCCAGCATTTT
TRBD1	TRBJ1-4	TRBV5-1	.	CASSLDPGGREKLFF	TGCGCCAGCAGCTTGGATCCAGGGGGTCGTGAAAAACTGTTTTTT
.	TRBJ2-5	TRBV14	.	CASSQDWSAGTQYF	TGTGCCAGCAGCCAAGATTGGAGTGCGGGGACCCAGTACTTC
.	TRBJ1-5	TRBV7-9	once	CASSSTSRENNQPQHF	TGTGCCAGCAGCTCAACCTCAAGGGAAAACAATCAGCCCCAGCATTTT
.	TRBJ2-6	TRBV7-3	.	CASSPLGVPGANVLTF	TGTGCCAGCAGCCCACTTGGTGTCCCTGGGGCCAACGTCCTGACTTTC
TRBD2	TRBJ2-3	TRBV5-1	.	CASSLGLADTQYF	TGCGCCAGCAGCTTGGGACTAGCGGATACGCAGTATTTT
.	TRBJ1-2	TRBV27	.	CASSKGRDYGYTF	TGTGCCAGCAGCAAGGGCAGGGACTATGGCTACACCTTC
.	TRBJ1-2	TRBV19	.	CASSTTDRYGYTF	TGTGCCAGTAGTACCACAGACAGGTACGGCTACACCTTC
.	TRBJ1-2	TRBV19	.	CASSPTRPGGYTF	TGTGCCAGTAGTCCAACTCGACCGGGGGGCTACACCTTC
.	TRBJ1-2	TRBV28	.	CASLSGGAENYGYTF	TGTGCCAGCCTCTCTGGTGGGGCGGAGAACTATGGCTACACCTTC
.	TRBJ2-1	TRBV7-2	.	CASSWGLPPNNEQFF	TGTGCCAGCAGCTGGGGACTGCCCCCAAACAATGAGCAGTTCTTC
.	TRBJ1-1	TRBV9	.	CASSVEGWGEAFF	TGTGCCAGCAGCGTAGAAGGATGGGGTGAAGCTTTCTTT